The 29 T cell receptor beta chains reported below all come from one sample, sequenced in a study of control samples from healthy donors and cancer patients. Assay: immunoSEQ multiplex PCR; the TCRdb copy retains only in-frame clones and omits some. Among fewer than 500,000 clones, 75% to 95% were seen once, and the ten largest hold 5% to 7%. Sequencing was done on a sample of PBMCs. The origin of the receptors is a middle-aged man with head and neck cancer.

V gene TRBV5-1 combines with J gene TRBJ2-1; no reliable D call. Trimming removed 1 base from V and 4 bases from J, with 9 bases in between. Germline V lookup: CDR1 SGHRS, CDR2 YFSETQ. This CDR3 region has 14 residues. Here the CDR3 DNA reads TGCGCCAGCAGCTTGTCAGAAAGGTACAATGAGCAGTTCTTC. Protein: CASSLSERYNEQFF. Full variable domain (outside the CDR3, taken from reference TRBV5-1 and TRBJ2-1): KAGVTQTPRYLIKTRGQQVTLSCSPISGHRSVSWYQQTPGQGLQFLFEYFSETQRNKGNFPGRFSGRQFSNSRSEMNVSTLELGDSALYLCASSLSERYNEQFFGPGTRLTVL.

The chain has TRBV7-2 and TRBJ1-4; a possible D gene is TRBD1 (5 bases). The CDR3 has 14 residues. Trimming removed 5 bases from V and 8 bases from J, with 15 bases in between. The germline V gene encodes CDR1 SGHTA and CDR2 FQGNSA. For the CDR3, the DNA is TGTGCCAGCAGCCCCGCCGGGGGGTACGAAAAACTGTTTTTT. It yields the protein CASSPAGGYEKLFF.

The chain joins TRBV7-8 to TRBJ1-2; D is ambiguous. Trimming removed 5 bases at V and 6 bases at J, with 13 bases between. Germline V CDR1 and CDR2: SGHVS, FQNEAQ. This CDR3 comprises 13 residues. CDR3 DNA: TGTGCCAGCAGCCAAGCTCGAGAGGATGGCTACACCTTC. Translating it yields CASSQAREDGYTF.

The count of this clone is one. At one end, the junction sequence differs from germline, possibly due to a read error. This specimen includes other DNA sequences encoding the same CDR3. The chain combines TRBV27 with TRBJ1-6, with D maybe TRBD1 (6 bases). Germline V gene data show CDR1 as MNHEY and CDR2 as SMNVEV (reference sequence). The CDR3 consists of 15 residues. CDR3 loop: CASSLGQINNSPLHF. CDR3 bases: TGCGCCAGCAGTTTAGGACAGATAAATAATTCACCCCTCCACTTT.

The V gene is TRBV5-1, the J gene TRBJ2-1; the match to TRBD2 covers 7 bases. V shed 5 bases, J shed 0 bases, and the junction held 5 bases outside the gene matches. The CDR3 runs to 15 residues. Germline values: CDR1 SGHRS, CDR2 YFSETQ. The CDR3, as DNA: TGCGCCAGCAGTTACGGGGGGAACTCCTACAATGAGCAGTTCTTC. Translation gives CASSYGGNSYNEQFF.

V is TRBV6-4 and J is TRBJ2-3, with 10 positions matching TRBD2. The CDR3 totals 15 residues. The V and J ends lost 6 bases and 1 base, in that order; junction bases with no gene match: 4. The germline CDR1 and CDR2 sequences are MRHNA and SNTAGT. The CDR3 DNA follows: TGTGCCAGCAGAAAGCGGGGGGGCGGCACAGATACGCAGTATTTT. Its translation: CASRKRGGGTDTQYF.

The J gene is TRBJ1-1, the V gene TRBV5-1, with 9 positions matching TRBD1. The CDR3 is 16 residues long. Trimming removed 3 bases from V and 4 bases from J; junction bases left unmatched: 10. Germline CDR1 reads SGHRS; CDR2 reads YFSETQ. CDR3 in amino acids: CASSSATGTGLTEAFF. In nucleotides, the CDR3 is TGCGCCAGCAGCTCGGCCACCGGGACAGGGCTCACTGAAGCTTTCTTT.

With regard to this clone: Compared with germline, one end of the junction differs, possibly owing to a read error. The chain carries TRBV7-7 and TRBJ2-2; D is perhaps TRBD1 (5 bases). CDR1 and CDR2 from the germline V gene are SSHAT and FNYEAQ (reference sequence). CDR3 size: 15 residues. This chain's CDR3 is CASSQGGPNTGELFF. The CDR3 DNA is TGTGCTAGCAGCCAGGGCGGACCCAACACCGGGGAGCTGTTTTTT.

The chain has TRBV11-3 and TRBJ2-1; D unclear. The CDR3 consists of 12 residues. The V gene lost 0 bases and the J gene lost 8 bases, with 5 bases spanning the gap. Germline values: CDR1 SGHNT, CDR2 YENEEA. The CDR3 sequence: CASSLDSDEQFF. The CDR3 DNA reads as TGTGCCAGCAGCTTAGATTCCGATGAGCAGTTCTTC. The whole variable domain, filled in from reference TRBV11-3 and TRBJ2-1, reads EAGVVQSPRYKIIEKKQPVAFWCNPISGHNTLYWYLQNLGQGPELLIRYENEEAVDDSQLPKDRFSAERLKGVDSTLKIQPAELGDSAVYLCASSLDSDEQFFGPGTRLTVL.

This clone was seen just once. The rearrangement uses TRBV28 and TRBJ1-1; the match to TRBD1 covers 7 bases. The CDR3 has 15 amino acids. Per germline, CDR1 MDHEN and CDR2 SYDVKM. V was pared by 7 bases and J by 0 bases, with 8 bases of the junction left unmatched. The CDR3 is CASTPNRGVNTEAFF. The CDR3 DNA follows: TGTGCCAGCACCCCAAACAGGGGCGTGAACACTGAAGCTTTCTTT.

The chain carries TRBV5-5 and TRBJ1-3; possibly TRBD1 for D (5 bases). This CDR3 is built from 15 residues. V was trimmed by 4 bases and J by 0 bases, leaving 11 bases between them. Germline V lookup: CDR1 SGHKS, CDR2 YYEKEE (reference sequence). DNA for the CDR3: TGTGCCAGCAGCCGGGAGGGGTACTCTGGAAACACCATATATTTT. This encodes CASSREGYSGNTIYF.

The chain carries TRBV6-5 and TRBJ1-1; D not certain. The germline V and J ends were trimmed by 2 bases and 2 bases, with 12 bases remaining between them. The CDR3 is 15 amino acids. Per the germline V gene, CDR1 is MNHEY and CDR2 is SVGAGI. CDR3 coding DNA: TGTGCCAGCAGTTACGAGGTTGGGAGAAACACTGAAGCTTTCTTT. This codes for CASSYEVGRNTEAFF.

V usage is TRBV7-8 and J usage is TRBJ2-5, with D tentatively TRBD1 (6 bases). The V and J ends lost 4 bases and 5 bases respectively, with 17 bases between them. The CDR3 has 15 amino acids. In germline, CDR1 is SGHVS, CDR2 FQNEAQ. CDR3 coding DNA: TGTGCCAGCAGCTCCGAACAGGGATGGATGGAGACCCAGTACTTC. It translates to CASSSEQGWMETQYF.

V usage is TRBV7-8 and J usage is TRBJ2-3; no reliable D call. The CDR3 contains 17 residues. Trimming removed 5 bases at V and 1 base at J, with 19 bases between. CDR1 and CDR2 from the germline V gene are SGHVS and FQNEAQ. The CDR3 DNA reads TGTGCCAGCAGCATTACCCCCCGAGACTCTGGCACAGATACGCAGTATTTT. Protein: CASSITPRDSGTDTQYF.

A word on this clone: The same CDR3 can be traced to other DNA sequences in this sample. The rearrangement uses TRBV9 and TRBJ1-1, with D possibly TRBD1 on 5 matching bases. With 0 bases removed from V and 3 bases from J, the gap between germline ends came to 6 bases. This CDR3 has 13 residues. CDR1 is SGDLS, CDR2 YYNGEE, per germline. The CDR3 nucleotides are TGTGCCAGCAGCGTAGCGGGGGACACTGAAGCTTTCTTT. It is translated as CASSVAGDTEAFF.

The chain recombines TRBV6-2 or TRBV6-3 with TRBJ1-1; 9 nucleotides line up with TRBD1. With 1 base clipped from V and 4 bases from J, the junction kept 1 base outside the gene matches. The CDR3 runs 14 residues. Germline lookup yields CDR1 MNHEY and CDR2 SVGEGT. CDR3 coding DNA: TGTGCCAGCAGTTACTGGACAGGGGCCACTGAAGCTTTCTTT. This codes for CASSYWTGATEAFF.

The chain has TRBV28 and TRBJ1-2; TRBD1 matches 12 bases. The CDR3 length is 17 residues. Germline lookup yields CDR1 MDHEN and CDR2 SYDVKM. V shed 8 bases, J shed 4 bases, and the junction held 14 bases outside the gene matches. The CDR3 coding sequence is TGTGCCAGCCTCCTCTCGGGACAGGGGGCTTTCGGCTATGGCTACACCTTC. Protein: CASLLSGQGAFGYGYTF.

This chain connects TRBV7-9 to TRBJ1-1; possible D gene TRBD1, 5 bases. CDR3 length: 14 amino acids. V was pared by 1 base and J by 5 bases, with 11 bases between. Germline V gene data show CDR1 as SEHNR and CDR2 as FQNEAQ (reference sequence). CDR3 loop: CASSLETGGTEAFF. The CDR3 region has the DNA TGTGCCAGCAGCTTAGAAACAGGTGGAACTGAAGCTTTCTTT. Filled out from reference TRBV7-9 and TRBJ1-1, the complete variable domain reads DTGVSQNPRHKITKRGQNVTFRCDPISEHNRLYWYRQTLGQGPEFLTYFQNEAQLEKSRLLSDRFSAERPKGSFSTLEIQRTEQGDSAMYLCASSLETGGTEAFFGQGTRLTVV.

The chain links TRBV9 to TRBJ2-2; TRBD1 might be the D (6 bases). CDR1 is SGDLS, CDR2 YYNGEE, per germline. This CDR3 spans 14 amino acids. V lost 4 bases and J 4 bases, leaving 11 bases between the germline ends. DNA for the CDR3: TGTGCCAGCAGCACAGGACAGTTCACCGGGGAGCTGTTTTTT. It yields the protein CASSTGQFTGELFF.

This sequence joins TRBV6-2 or TRBV6-3 and TRBJ2-5; 12 bases align to TRBD2. Germline CDR1 MNHEY, CDR2 SVGEGT. This CDR3 is built from 15 residues. V dropped 6 bases and J dropped 2; count of bases not matched to a gene: 4. CDR3 bases: TGTGCCAGCAGCCTAGCGGGGGGGATACAAGAGACCCAGTACTTC. It yields the protein CASSLAGGIQETQYF.

The chain employs TRBV4-1 and TRBJ2-1; D possibly corresponds to TRBD1 (6 bases). The germline gives CDR1 MGHRA, CDR2 YSYEKL. V lost 4 bases, J lost 0 bases, and 10 bases lay in between. This CDR3 has 15 residues. CDR3 in amino acids: CASSLTGSSYNEQFF. CDR3 sequence (DNA): TGCGCCAGCAGCCTTACAGGGAGCTCCTACAATGAGCAGTTCTTC.

The chain links TRBV5-6 to TRBJ1-3; tentative D call: TRBD1 (6 bases). In germline, CDR1 is SGHDT, CDR2 YYEEEE. V was cut by 1 base and J by 1 base, with 12 bases left in between. The CDR3 has 16 amino acids. Written as DNA, the CDR3 is TGTGCCAGCAGCTTGTCACCCAGGGGTTCTGGAAACACCATATATTTT. Translation: CASSLSPRGSGNTIYF.

This clone was counted between two and nine times. Other nucleotide sequences from this sample produce the same CDR3. V gene TRBV10-1 combines with J gene TRBJ1-2, with D possibly being TRBD1 (6 bases). The V gene lost 0 bases and the J gene lost 5 bases, with 7 bases spanning the gap. The CDR3 is 13 amino acids. Germline V gene data show CDR1 as WNHNN and CDR2 as SYGVQD (reference sequence). CDR3 protein: CASSESRGYGYTF. The CDR3 DNA reads TGCGCCAGCAGTGAGTCCAGGGGTTATGGCTACACCTTC.

This clone has just one count. This chain uses TRBV25-1 with TRBJ2-2; D is ambiguous. This CDR3 has 13 amino acids. V was clipped by 6 bases and J by 1 base, with 6 bases between them. Looked up from germline, CDR1 is MGHDK and CDR2 is SYGVNS. The CDR3 bases are TGTGCCAGCAGCGTCGAGAACACCGGGGAGCTGTTTTTT. It encodes CASSVENTGELFF.

The chain carries TRBV3-1 (or the pseudogene TRBV3-2) and TRBJ1-2; 7 positions agree with TRBD1. There are 13 residues in the CDR3. Unmatched junction bases numbered 8, after V lost 4 bases and J lost 9 bases. In germline, CDR1 is LGHDT, CDR2 YNNKEL (reference sequence). The CDR3 sequence is CASSLDRKLSYTF. The CDR3 DNA reads TGTGCCAGCAGCCTGGACAGGAAGTTGAGCTACACCTTC.

The V and J genes are TRBV11-1 and TRBJ2-7; 8 positions match TRBD1. CDR1 is SGHAT and CDR2 is FQDESV in the germline V gene (reference sequence). V lost 1 base to trimming and J lost 3 bases; unmatched junction nucleotides: 5. The CDR3 contains 15 residues. The DNA for the CDR3 is TGTGCCAGCAGCTTAGGAGGGACAGGCATCTACGAGCAGTACTTC. It is translated as CASSLGGTGIYEQYF.

The V gene is TRBV7-9, the J gene TRBJ1-1, with 8 bases lining up with TRBD1. Germline V lookup: CDR1 SEHNR, CDR2 FQNEAQ (reference sequence). The CDR3 has 15 amino acids. V lost 4 bases, J lost 2 bases, and 6 bases stayed unmatched. CDR3 in DNA: TGTGCCAGCAGCTCGACAGGGGTATTTAACACTGAAGCTTTCTTT. Its protein product is CASSSTGVFNTEAFF.

Comment on this clone: The same CDR3 is also encoded by other DNA sequences in this sample. The chain uses TRBV25-1 and TRBJ1-5, with TRBD1 matching over 8 bases. The CDR3 is 13 residues long. The trim removed 8 bases at V and 4 bases at J, leaving 4 bases unmatched. Looked up from germline, CDR1 is MGHDK and CDR2 is SYGVNS. The CDR3, as DNA: TGTGCCAGCCGCGGACAGGGTAATCAGCCCCAGCATTTT. This gives the protein CASRGQGNQPQHF.

This sequence joins TRBV4-1 and TRBJ2-2; the D is unclear. Germline CDR1 reads MGHRA; CDR2 reads YSYEKL. The CDR3 length is 16 residues. The V gene lost 1 base and the J gene lost 2 bases, with 11 bases spanning the gap. CDR3 residues: CASSQALSLNTGELFF. The CDR3 nucleotides are TGCGCCAGCAGCCAAGCGCTCTCCCTTAACACCGGGGAGCTGTTTTTT.